This TCR beta chain emerged from a study of T cell responses to AZD1222 COVID-19 vaccine. Study-wide points: Most donors were white British, females outnumbered males, and clonal diversity was possibly underestimated. Nearly half of spike-specific TCRs reportedly target unmutated variant regions. Among AZD1222 vaccinees, only 5 to 7 were seropositive at baseline.

The repertoire was sequenced with immunoSEQ multiplex PCR; TCRdb's copy has only in-frame clones and lacks some. The sample lists 90,000 to 120,000 clones, roughly 89% occurring once. Concerning this clone itself: Its antigen is currently unknown.

The CDR3 loop spans 16 amino acids. Germline V gives CDR1 KGHSH, CDR2 LQKENI. Trimming took off 4 bases at V and 7 bases at J, with 20 bases between the two ends. The source is an adult in good health. Sample: peripheral blood, taken on day 0 of AZD1222 vaccination. The chain has TRBV18 and TRBJ1-5; unclear D gene. The CDR3 here is CASSLDPVQRVQPQHF. DNA of the CDR3: TGTGCCAGCTCACTTGATCCTGTTCAACGGGTGCAGCCCCAGCATTTT.